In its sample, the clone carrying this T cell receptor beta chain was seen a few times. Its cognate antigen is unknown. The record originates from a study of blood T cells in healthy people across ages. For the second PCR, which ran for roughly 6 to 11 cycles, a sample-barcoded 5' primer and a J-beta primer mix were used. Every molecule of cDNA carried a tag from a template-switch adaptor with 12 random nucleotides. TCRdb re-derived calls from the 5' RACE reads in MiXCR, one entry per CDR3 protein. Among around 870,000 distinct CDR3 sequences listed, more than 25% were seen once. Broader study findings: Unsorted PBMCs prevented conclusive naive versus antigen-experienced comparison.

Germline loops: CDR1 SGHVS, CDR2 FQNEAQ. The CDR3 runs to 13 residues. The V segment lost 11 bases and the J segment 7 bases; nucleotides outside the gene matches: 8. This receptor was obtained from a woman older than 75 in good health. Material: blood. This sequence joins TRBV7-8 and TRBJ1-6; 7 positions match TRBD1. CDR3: CASCWDRNSPLHF. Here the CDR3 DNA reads TGTGCCTCCTGCTGGGACAGAAATTCACCCCTCCACTTT.